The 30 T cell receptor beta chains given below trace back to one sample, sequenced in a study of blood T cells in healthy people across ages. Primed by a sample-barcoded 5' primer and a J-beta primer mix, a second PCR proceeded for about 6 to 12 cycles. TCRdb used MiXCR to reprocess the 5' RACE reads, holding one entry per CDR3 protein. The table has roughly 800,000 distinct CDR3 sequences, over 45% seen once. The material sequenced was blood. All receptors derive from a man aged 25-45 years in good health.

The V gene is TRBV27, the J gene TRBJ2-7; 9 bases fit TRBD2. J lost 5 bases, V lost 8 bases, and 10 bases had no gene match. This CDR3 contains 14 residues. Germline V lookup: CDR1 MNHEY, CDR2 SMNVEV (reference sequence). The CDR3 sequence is CASSQAGGEDEQYF. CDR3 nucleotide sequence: TGTGCCAGCTCTCAGGCGGGAGGGGAAGACGAGCAGTACTTC.

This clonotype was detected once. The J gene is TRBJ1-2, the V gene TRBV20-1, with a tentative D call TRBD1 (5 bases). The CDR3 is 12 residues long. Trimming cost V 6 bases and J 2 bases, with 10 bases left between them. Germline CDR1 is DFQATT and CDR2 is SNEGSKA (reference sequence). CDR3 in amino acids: CSARRENYGYTF. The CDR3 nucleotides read TGCAGTGCCCGCAGGGAGAACTATGGCTACACCTTC.

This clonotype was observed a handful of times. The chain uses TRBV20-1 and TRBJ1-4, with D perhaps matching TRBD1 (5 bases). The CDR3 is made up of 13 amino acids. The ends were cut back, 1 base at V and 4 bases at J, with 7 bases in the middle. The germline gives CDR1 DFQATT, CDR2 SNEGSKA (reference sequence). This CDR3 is CSARGQLNEKLFF. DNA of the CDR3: TGCAGTGCTAGAGGACAGCTTAATGAAAAACTGTTTTTT.

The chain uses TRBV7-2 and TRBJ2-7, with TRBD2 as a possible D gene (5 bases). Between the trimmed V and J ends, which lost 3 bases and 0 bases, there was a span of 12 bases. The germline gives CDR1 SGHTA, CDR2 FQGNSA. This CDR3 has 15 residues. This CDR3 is CASSLEAASSYEQYF. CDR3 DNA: TGTGCCAGCAGCTTGGAGGCCGCTAGCTCCTACGAGCAGTACTTC.

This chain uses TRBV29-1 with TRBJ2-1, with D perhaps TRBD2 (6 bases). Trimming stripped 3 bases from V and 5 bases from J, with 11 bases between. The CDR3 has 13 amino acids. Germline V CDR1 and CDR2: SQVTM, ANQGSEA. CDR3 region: CSVEAGPDNEQFF. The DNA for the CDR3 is TGCAGCGTTGAGGCGGGGCCGGACAATGAGCAGTTCTTC.

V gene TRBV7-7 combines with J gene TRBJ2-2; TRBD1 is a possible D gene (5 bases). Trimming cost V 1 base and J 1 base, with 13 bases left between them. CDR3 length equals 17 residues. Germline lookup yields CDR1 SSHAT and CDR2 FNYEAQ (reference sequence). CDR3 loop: CASSLVPGQGNTGELFF. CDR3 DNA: TGTGCCAGCAGCTTAGTCCCCGGCCAGGGGAACACCGGGGAGCTGTTTTTT.

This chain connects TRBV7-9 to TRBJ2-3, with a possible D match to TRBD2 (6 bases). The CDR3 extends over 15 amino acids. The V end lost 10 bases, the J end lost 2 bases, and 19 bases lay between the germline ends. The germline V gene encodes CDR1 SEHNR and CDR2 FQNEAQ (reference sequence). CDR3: CATKLGSGFTDTQYF. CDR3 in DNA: TGTGCCACCAAGTTGGGTAGCGGCTTCACAGATACGCAGTATTTT.

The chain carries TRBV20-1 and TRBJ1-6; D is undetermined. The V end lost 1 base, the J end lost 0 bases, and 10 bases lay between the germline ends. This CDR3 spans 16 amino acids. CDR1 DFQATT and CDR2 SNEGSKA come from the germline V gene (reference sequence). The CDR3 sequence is CSARAGESSYNSPLHF. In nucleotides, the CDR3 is TGCAGTGCTAGAGCCGGGGAGAGCTCCTATAATTCACCCCTCCACTTT.

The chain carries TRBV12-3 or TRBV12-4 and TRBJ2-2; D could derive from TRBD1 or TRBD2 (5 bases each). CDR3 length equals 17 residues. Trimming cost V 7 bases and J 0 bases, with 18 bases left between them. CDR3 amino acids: CASTLWTGAANTGELFF. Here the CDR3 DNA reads TGTGCCAGCACCTTATGGACTGGGGCGGCGAACACCGGGGAGCTGTTTTTT.

The CDR3 spells CASSLARGTPGGGDTGELFF. Written as DNA, the CDR3 is TGTGCCAGCAGCTTAGCGCGCGGGACTCCAGGTGGGGGAGACACCGGGGAGCTGTTTTTT. The rearrangement joins TRBV7-6 to TRBJ2-2; maybe TRBD2 (6 bases). The germline gives CDR1 SGHVS, CDR2 FNYEAQ. V was trimmed by 0 bases and J by 3 bases, leaving 23 bases between them. The CDR3 length is 20 residues. Variable domain in full (rest from reference TRBV7-6 and TRBJ2-2): GAGVSQSPRYKVTKRGQDVALRCDPISGHVSLYWYRQALGQGPEFLTYFNYEAQQDKSGLPNDRFSAERPEGSISTLTIQRTEQRDSAMYRCASSLARGTPGGGDTGELFFGEGSRLTVL.

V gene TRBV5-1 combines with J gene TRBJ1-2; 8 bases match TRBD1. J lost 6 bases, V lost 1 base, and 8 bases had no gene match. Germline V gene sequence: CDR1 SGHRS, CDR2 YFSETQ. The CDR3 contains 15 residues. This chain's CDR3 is CASSLSPGGEDGYTF. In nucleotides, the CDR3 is TGCGCCAGCAGCTTGTCCCCAGGGGGCGAGGATGGCTACACCTTC.

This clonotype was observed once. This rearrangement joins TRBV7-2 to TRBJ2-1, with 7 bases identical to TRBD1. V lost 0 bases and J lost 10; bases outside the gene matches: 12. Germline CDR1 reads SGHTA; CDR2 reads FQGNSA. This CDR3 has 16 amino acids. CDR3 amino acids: CASSLAPTGLGGEQFF. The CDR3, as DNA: TGTGCCAGCAGCTTAGCGCCGACAGGGCTGGGTGGCGAGCAGTTCTTC.

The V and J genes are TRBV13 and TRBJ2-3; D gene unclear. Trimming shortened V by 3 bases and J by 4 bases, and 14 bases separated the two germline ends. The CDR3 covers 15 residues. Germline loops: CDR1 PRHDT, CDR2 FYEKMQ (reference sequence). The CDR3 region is CASSFAGRASDTQYF. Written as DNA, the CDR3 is TGTGCCAGCAGCTTCGCCGGAAGGGCGTCAGATACGCAGTATTTT.

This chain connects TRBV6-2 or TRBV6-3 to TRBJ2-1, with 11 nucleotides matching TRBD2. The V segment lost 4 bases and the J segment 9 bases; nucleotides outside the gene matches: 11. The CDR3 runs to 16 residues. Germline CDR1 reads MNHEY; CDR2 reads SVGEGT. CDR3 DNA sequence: TGTGCCAGCAGTTCGAAACTAGCGGGAGTGTTCGTTGAGCAGTTCTTC. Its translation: CASSSKLAGVFVEQFF.

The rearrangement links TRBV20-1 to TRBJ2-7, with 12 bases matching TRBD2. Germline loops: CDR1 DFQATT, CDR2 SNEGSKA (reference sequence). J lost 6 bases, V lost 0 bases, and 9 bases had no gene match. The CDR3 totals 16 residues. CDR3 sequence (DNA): TGCAGTGCTAGAGACAGACTAGCGGGAGAATTTTCCGAGCAGTACTTC. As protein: CSARDRLAGEFSEQYF.

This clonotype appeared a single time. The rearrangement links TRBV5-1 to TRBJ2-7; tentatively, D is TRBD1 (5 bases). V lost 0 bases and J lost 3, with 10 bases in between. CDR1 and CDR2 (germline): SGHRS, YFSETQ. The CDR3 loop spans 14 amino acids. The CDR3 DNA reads TGCGCCAGCAGCTTGGGGACAAGAAACTACGAGCAGTACTTC. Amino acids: CASSLGTRNYEQYF. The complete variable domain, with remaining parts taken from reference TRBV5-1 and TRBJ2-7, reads KAGVTQTPRYLIKTRGQQVTLSCSPISGHRSVSWYQQTPGQGLQFLFEYFSETQRNKGNFPGRFSGRQFSNSRSEMNVSTLELGDSALYLCASSLGTRNYEQYFGPGTRLTVT.

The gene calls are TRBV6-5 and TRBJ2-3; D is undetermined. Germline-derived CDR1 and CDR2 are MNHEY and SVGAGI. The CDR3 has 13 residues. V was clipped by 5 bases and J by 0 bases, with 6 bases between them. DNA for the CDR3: TGTGCCAGCAGTGATACAAGCACAGATACGCAGTATTTT. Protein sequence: CASSDTSTDTQYF.

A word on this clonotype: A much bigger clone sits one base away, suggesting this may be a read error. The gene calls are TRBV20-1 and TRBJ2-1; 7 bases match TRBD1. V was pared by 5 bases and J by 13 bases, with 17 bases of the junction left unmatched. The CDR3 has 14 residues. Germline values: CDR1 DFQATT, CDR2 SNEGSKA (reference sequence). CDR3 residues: CSACPGTDQETQFF. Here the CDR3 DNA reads TGCAGTGCTTGCCCCGGGACAGACCAAGAGACCCAGTTCTTC.

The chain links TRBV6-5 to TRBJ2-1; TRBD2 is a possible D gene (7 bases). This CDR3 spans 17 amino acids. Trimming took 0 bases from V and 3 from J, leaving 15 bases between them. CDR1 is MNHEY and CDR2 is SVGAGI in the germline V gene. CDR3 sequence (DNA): TGTGCCAGCAGTTACTCGTCGGGGGGCGGGAACTACAATGAGCAGTTCTTC. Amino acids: CASSYSSGGGNYNEQFF.

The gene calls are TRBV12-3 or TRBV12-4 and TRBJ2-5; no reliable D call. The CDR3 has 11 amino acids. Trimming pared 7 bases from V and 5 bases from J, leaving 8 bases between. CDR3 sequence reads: CASTQSETQYF. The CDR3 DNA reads TGTGCCAGCACTCAATCGGAGACCCAGTACTTC.

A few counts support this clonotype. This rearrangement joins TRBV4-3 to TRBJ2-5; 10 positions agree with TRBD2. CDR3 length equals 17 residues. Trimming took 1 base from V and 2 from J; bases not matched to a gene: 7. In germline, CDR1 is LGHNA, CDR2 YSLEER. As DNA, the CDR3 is TGCGCCAGCAGCCAAGTCGGCAGCGGGAGGGCACAAGAGACCCAGTACTTC. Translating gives CASSQVGSGRAQETQYF.

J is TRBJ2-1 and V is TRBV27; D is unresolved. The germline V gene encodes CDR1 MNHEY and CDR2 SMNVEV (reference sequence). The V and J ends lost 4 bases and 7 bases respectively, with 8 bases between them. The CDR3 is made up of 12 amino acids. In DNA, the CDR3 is TGTGCCAGCAGTTCTTTAGCTAATGAGCAGTTCTTC. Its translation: CASSSLANEQFF.

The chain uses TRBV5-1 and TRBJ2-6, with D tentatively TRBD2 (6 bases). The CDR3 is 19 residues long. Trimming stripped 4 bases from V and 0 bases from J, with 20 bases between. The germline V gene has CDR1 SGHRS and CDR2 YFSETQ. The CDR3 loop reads CASSPRRGTSSSGANVLTF. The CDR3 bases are TGCGCCAGCAGCCCACGAAGAGGGACTTCGAGCTCTGGGGCCAACGTCCTGACTTTC.

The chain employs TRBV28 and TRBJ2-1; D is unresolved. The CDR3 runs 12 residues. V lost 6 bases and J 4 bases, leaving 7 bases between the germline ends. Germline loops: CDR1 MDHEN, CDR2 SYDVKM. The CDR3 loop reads CASRDGYNEQFF. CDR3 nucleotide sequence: TGTGCCAGCAGGGACGGATACAATGAGCAGTTCTTC.

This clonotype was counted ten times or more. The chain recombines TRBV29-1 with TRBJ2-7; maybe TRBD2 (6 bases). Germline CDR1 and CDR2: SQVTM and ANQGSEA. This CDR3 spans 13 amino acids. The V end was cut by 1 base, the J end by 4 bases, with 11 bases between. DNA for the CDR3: TGCAGCGTTGAAGGCGGGGCAGGGTACGAGCAGTACTTC. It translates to CSVEGGAGYEQYF.

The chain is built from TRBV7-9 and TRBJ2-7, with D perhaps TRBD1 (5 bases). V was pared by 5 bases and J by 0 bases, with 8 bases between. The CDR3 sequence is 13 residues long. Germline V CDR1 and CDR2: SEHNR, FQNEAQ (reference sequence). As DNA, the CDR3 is TGTGCCAGCAGCCCGGACATCTCCTACGAGCAGTACTTC. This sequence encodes CASSPDISYEQYF.

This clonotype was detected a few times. The CDR3 reads CASSSSRGTGGSGELFF. As DNA, the CDR3 is TGCGCCAGCAGCTCCAGCCGAGGGACAGGGGGCTCCGGGGAGCTGTTTTTT. The chain is built from TRBV5-1 and TRBJ2-2; 12 nucleotides line up with TRBD1. CDR1 SGHRS and CDR2 YFSETQ come from the germline V gene. This CDR3 has 17 residues. V was pared by 3 bases and J by 6 bases, with 9 bases of the junction left unmatched. Full variable domain (missing parts from reference TRBV5-1 and TRBJ2-2): KAGVTQTPRYLIKTRGQQVTLSCSPISGHRSVSWYQQTPGQGLQFLFEYFSETQRNKGNFPGRFSGRQFSNSRSEMNVSTLELGDSALYLCASSSSRGTGGSGELFFGEGSRLTVL.

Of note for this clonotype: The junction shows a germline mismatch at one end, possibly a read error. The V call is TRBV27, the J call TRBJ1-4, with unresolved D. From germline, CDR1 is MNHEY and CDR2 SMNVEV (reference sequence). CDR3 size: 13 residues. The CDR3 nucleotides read TGTGCCAGCAGTTGGCAGACTAATGGAAAACTGTTTTTT. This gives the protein CASSWQTNGKLFF.

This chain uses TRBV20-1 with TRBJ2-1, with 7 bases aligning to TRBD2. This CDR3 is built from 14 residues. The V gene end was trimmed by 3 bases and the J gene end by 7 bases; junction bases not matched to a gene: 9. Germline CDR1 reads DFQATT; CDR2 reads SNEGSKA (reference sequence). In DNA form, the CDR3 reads TGCAGTGCTAGTGAATGGGGGGGTAGAAATGAGCAGTTCTTC. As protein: CSASEWGGRNEQFF.

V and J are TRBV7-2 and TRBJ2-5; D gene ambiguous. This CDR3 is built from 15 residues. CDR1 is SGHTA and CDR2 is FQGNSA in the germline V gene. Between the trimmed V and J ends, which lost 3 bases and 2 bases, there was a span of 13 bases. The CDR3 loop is CASSFGYRVQETQYF. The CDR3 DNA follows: TGTGCCAGCAGCTTCGGTTACCGGGTGCAAGAGACCCAGTACTTC. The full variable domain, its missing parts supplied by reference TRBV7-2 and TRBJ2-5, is GAGVSQSPSNKVTEKGKDVELRCDPISGHTALYWYRQSLGQGLEFLIYFQGNSAPDKSGLPSDRFSAERTGGSVSTLTIQRTQQEDSAVYLCASSFGYRVQETQYFGPGTRLLVL.